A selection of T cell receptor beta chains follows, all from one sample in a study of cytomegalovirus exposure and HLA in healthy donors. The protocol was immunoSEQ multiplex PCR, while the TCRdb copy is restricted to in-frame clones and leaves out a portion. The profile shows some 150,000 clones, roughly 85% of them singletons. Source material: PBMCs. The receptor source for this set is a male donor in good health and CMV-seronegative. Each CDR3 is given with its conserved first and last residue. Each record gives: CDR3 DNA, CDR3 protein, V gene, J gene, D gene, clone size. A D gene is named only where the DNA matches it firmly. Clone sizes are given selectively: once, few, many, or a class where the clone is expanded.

CDR3 DNA: TGCGCCAGCAGCTTGGCCCGTAGCGGGGGTTCAGATACGCAGTATTTT; CDR3 protein: CASSLARSGGSDTQYF; V gene: TRBV5-1; J gene: TRBJ2-3; D gene: TRBD2; clone size: few
CDR3 DNA: TGTGCCAGCAGCTTAGATTTAGTGGGGGCGCGATTTATTGGCAATCAGCCCCAGCATTTT; CDR3 protein: CASSLDLVGARFIGNQPQHF; V gene: TRBV11-2; J gene: TRBJ1-5; D gene: NA; clone size: once
CDR3 DNA: TGTGCCAGCAGCCCCCGGGGTGGGACAGGAGCCTACGAGCAGTACTTC; CDR3 protein: CASSPRGGTGAYEQYF; V gene: TRBV9; J gene: TRBJ2-7; D gene: TRBD1; clone size: NA
CDR3 DNA: TGTGCCAGCAGCTTATGGGGACAGGGTGATGAGCAGTTCTTC; CDR3 protein: CASSLWGQGDEQFF; V gene: TRBV7-6; J gene: TRBJ2-1; D gene: TRBD1; clone size: few
CDR3 DNA: TGTGCCAGCAGTCGTTATGTAACTGAAGCTTTCTTT; CDR3 protein: CASSRYVTEAFF; V gene: TRBV2; J gene: TRBJ1-1; D gene: NA; clone size: NA
CDR3 DNA: TGTGCCAGCAGTTACTCGGGGCAGGGTGACTCACCCCTCCACTTT; CDR3 protein: CASSYSGQGDSPLHF; V gene: TRBV6-5; J gene: TRBJ1-6; D gene: NA; clone size: NA
CDR3 DNA: TGCAGCGTTGACGAGAACTATGGCTACACCTTC; CDR3 protein: CSVDENYGYTF; V gene: TRBV29-1; J gene: TRBJ1-2; D gene: NA; clone size: once
CDR3 DNA: TGTGCCAGCAGCCGCACGCGTCCCCCAGATACGCAGTATTTT; CDR3 protein: CASSRTRPPDTQYF; V gene: TRBV7-3; J gene: TRBJ2-3; D gene: NA; clone size: NA
CDR3 DNA: TGTGCCAGTAGTGCCGCCAGGGCCCTCACCTATGGCTACACCTTC; CDR3 protein: CASSAARALTYGYTF; V gene: TRBV19; J gene: TRBJ1-2; D gene: NA; clone size: NA
CDR3 DNA: TGCGCCAGCAGCCAACCGGGGGACGGCAATCAGCCCCAGCATTTT; CDR3 protein: CASSQPGDGNQPQHF; V gene: TRBV4-1; J gene: TRBJ1-5; D gene: NA; clone size: NA
CDR3 DNA: TGTGCCAGCAGTGAGGTCAGGGGGGCCACCGGGGAGCTGTTTTTT; CDR3 protein: CASSEVRGATGELFF; V gene: TRBV2; J gene: TRBJ2-2; D gene: NA; clone size: NA
CDR3 DNA: TGTGCCAGCAGTGACGAAACCGGGACAGGGGCTAATGAGCAGTTCTTC; CDR3 protein: CASSDETGTGANEQFF; V gene: TRBV6-4; J gene: TRBJ2-1; D gene: TRBD1; clone size: NA
CDR3 DNA: TGTGCCAGTAGTATAGGGTGGACAGGGTCGGAGGAAAAACTGTTTTTT; CDR3 protein: CASSIGWTGSEEKLFF; V gene: TRBV19; J gene: TRBJ1-4; D gene: TRBD1; clone size: NA
CDR3 DNA: TGTGCCAGCAGTTACTACAGGGCTAATTCACCCCTCCACTTT; CDR3 protein: CASSYYRANSPLHF; V gene: TRBV6-5; J gene: TRBJ1-6; D gene: NA; clone size: NA
CDR3 DNA: TGTGCCACCAGCAGAGATCTGCCTACGACTCCGCCCAACACCGGGGAGCTGTTTTTT; CDR3 protein: CATSRDLPTTPPNTGELFF; V gene: TRBV15; J gene: TRBJ2-2; D gene: NA; clone size: NA
CDR3 DNA: TGTGCCAGCAGCTCTAGCACAGATACGCAGTATTTT; CDR3 protein: CASSSSTDTQYF; V gene: TRBV11-2; J gene: TRBJ2-3; D gene: NA; clone size: NA
CDR3 DNA: TGTGCCAGCAGCCGGACTAGTGCCTACGAGCAGTACTTC; CDR3 protein: CASSRTSAYEQYF; V gene: TRBV6-6; J gene: TRBJ2-7; D gene: TRBD2; clone size: NA
CDR3 DNA: TGTGCCAGCAGTGATGAGTTGGGCGGGGGGACTTCAGATACGCAGTATTTT; CDR3 protein: CASSDELGGGTSDTQYF; V gene: TRBV6-1; J gene: TRBJ2-3; D gene: TRBD2; clone size: NA
CDR3 DNA: TGTGCCAGCAGCCTAACCCGGGACAGTAACTATGGCTACACCTTC; CDR3 protein: CASSLTRDSNYGYTF; V gene: TRBV7-9; J gene: TRBJ1-2; D gene: TRBD1; clone size: NA
CDR3 DNA: TGTGCCAGCAGTACCACCCGTCAGGGTCCAAGCTACGAGCAGTACTTC; CDR3 protein: CASSTTRQGPSYEQYF; V gene: TRBV28; J gene: TRBJ2-7; D gene: NA; clone size: NA
CDR3 DNA: TGTGCCAGCCAGAGCGGGAGCGGTGCCGGGGAGCTGTTTTTT; CDR3 protein: CASQSGSGAGELFF; V gene: TRBV27; J gene: TRBJ2-2; D gene: TRBD2; clone size: NA
CDR3 DNA: TGTGCCAGCAGCATCCGGGACAGATACACCGGGGAGCTGTTTTTT; CDR3 protein: CASSIRDRYTGELFF; V gene: TRBV7-3; J gene: TRBJ2-2; D gene: TRBD1; clone size: NA
CDR3 DNA: TGTGCCAGTGAGACAGGAATGAACACTGAAGCTTTCTTT; CDR3 protein: CASETGMNTEAFF; V gene: TRBV7-9; J gene: TRBJ1-1; D gene: NA; clone size: NA
CDR3 DNA: TGTGCCAGCAGCTTATGGGCAGGGGGGTGGTACGAGCAGTACTTC; CDR3 protein: CASSLWAGGWYEQYF; V gene: TRBV5-6; J gene: TRBJ2-7; D gene: NA; clone size: few
CDR3 DNA: TGTGCCAGCAGTTCCGCTCGACAGGGCGCCGGGGAGCTGTTTTTT; CDR3 protein: CASSSARQGAGELFF; V gene: TRBV6-6; J gene: TRBJ2-2; D gene: TRBD1; clone size: NA
CDR3 DNA: TGTGCCAGCAGCCCCGGGACTAACCAATACAATGAGCAGTTCTTC; CDR3 protein: CASSPGTNQYNEQFF; V gene: TRBV14; J gene: TRBJ2-1; D gene: TRBD2; clone size: NA
CDR3 DNA: TGTGCCAGCAGCTGGGACAGCTCCCTCTCTGGAAACACCATATATTTT; CDR3 protein: CASSWDSSLSGNTIYF; V gene: TRBV7-9; J gene: TRBJ1-3; D gene: TRBD1; clone size: NA
CDR3 DNA: TGTGCCAGCAGTCCCCGAGTGGGGACAGGGGATCGACAGCCCCAGCATTTT; CDR3 protein: CASSPRVGTGDRQPQHF; V gene: TRBV27; J gene: TRBJ1-5; D gene: TRBD1; clone size: NA
CDR3 DNA: TGTGCCAGCAGCCGGGGACAGGTGAACACTGAAGCTTTCTTT; CDR3 protein: CASSRGQVNTEAFF; V gene: TRBV5-6; J gene: TRBJ1-1; D gene: TRBD1; clone size: NA
CDR3 DNA: TGCGCCAGCACTCCTAAAGACAGGGGTAATCAGCCCCAGCATTTT; CDR3 protein: CASTPKDRGNQPQHF; V gene: TRBV10-1; J gene: TRBJ1-5; D gene: TRBD1; clone size: NA
CDR3 DNA: TGTGCCAGCCCCAGCGGGAGTCCTTCCTACGAGCAGTACTTC; CDR3 protein: CASPSGSPSYEQYF; V gene: TRBV27; J gene: TRBJ2-7; D gene: TRBD2; clone size: NA
CDR3 DNA: TGTGCCAGCAGCTCCGCCCACCGGGTAGCGGGAGGAGGGGAGACCCAGTACTTC; CDR3 protein: CASSSAHRVAGGGETQYF; V gene: TRBV7-9; J gene: TRBJ2-5; D gene: TRBD2; clone size: NA
CDR3 DNA: TGTGCCAGCTCACCAGGAGGCGCAGATACGCAGTATTTT; CDR3 protein: CASSPGGADTQYF; V gene: TRBV18; J gene: TRBJ2-3; D gene: NA; clone size: NA
CDR3 DNA: TGTGCCAGCAGCTCCCACCTCGGACAGAACTATGGCTACACCTTC; CDR3 protein: CASSSHLGQNYGYTF; V gene: TRBV5-5; J gene: TRBJ1-2; D gene: NA; clone size: NA
CDR3 DNA: TGTGCCAGAGGGTTCTCGACAGGCTACGAGCAGTACTTC; CDR3 protein: CARGFSTGYEQYF; V gene: TRBV11-3; J gene: TRBJ2-7; D gene: NA; clone size: NA
CDR3 DNA: TGTGCCAGCTCACCACAAACGGGGGAGACTGAAGCTTTCTTT; CDR3 protein: CASSPQTGETEAFF; V gene: TRBV18; J gene: TRBJ1-1; D gene: NA; clone size: NA
CDR3 DNA: TGTGCCAGCAGGGGCCCACCCCGCGGGGCAGTAACTAATGAAAAACTGTTTTTT; CDR3 protein: CASRGPPRGAVTNEKLFF; V gene: TRBV7-8; J gene: TRBJ1-4; D gene: NA; clone size: NA
CDR3 DNA: TGCGCCAGCAGCTTTGGGAACCCAGGGTCTCAAGCTTTCTTT; CDR3 protein: CASSFGNPGSQAFF; V gene: TRBV5-1; J gene: TRBJ1-1; D gene: NA; clone size: NA
CDR3 DNA: TGTGCCAGCAGACAGTTGTACGAGCAGTACTTC; CDR3 protein: CASRQLYEQYF; V gene: TRBV2; J gene: TRBJ2-7; D gene: NA; clone size: NA
CDR3 DNA: TGTGCCAGCAGTGATAGGAATAAGCGGAGTAACACAGATACGCAGTATTTT; CDR3 protein: CASSDRNKRSNTDTQYF; V gene: TRBV25-1; J gene: TRBJ2-3; D gene: NA; clone size: NA
CDR3 DNA: TGTGCCAGCAGCCAAGTACCCGGGACTAGCGGGGGGGCAAACACCGGGGAGCTGTTTTTT; CDR3 protein: CASSQVPGTSGGANTGELFF; V gene: TRBV4-2; J gene: TRBJ2-2; D gene: TRBD2; clone size: NA
CDR3 DNA: TGTGCCAGCAGCGTAGACCTAGCGGAACAAGAGACCCAGTACTTC; CDR3 protein: CASSVDLAEQETQYF; V gene: TRBV9; J gene: TRBJ2-5; D gene: TRBD2; clone size: NA
CDR3 DNA: TGTGCCAGTCGACAGGGGGCTAGCAATCAGCCCCAGCATTTT; CDR3 protein: CASRQGASNQPQHF; V gene: TRBV19; J gene: TRBJ1-5; D gene: TRBD1; clone size: NA
CDR3 DNA: TGTGCCAGCAGTCTGGGGGGGCTGGGGTCACCCCTCCACTTT; CDR3 protein: CASSLGGLGSPLHF; V gene: TRBV7-6; J gene: TRBJ1-6; D gene: NA; clone size: NA
CDR3 DNA: TGTGCCAGCATACAGGGAAACTATGGCTACACCTTC; CDR3 protein: CASIQGNYGYTF; V gene: TRBV2; J gene: TRBJ1-2; D gene: NA; clone size: once
CDR3 DNA: TGCAGCGTCGAGGTGGTCTCCTACAATGAGCAGTTCTTC; CDR3 protein: CSVEVVSYNEQFF; V gene: TRBV29-1; J gene: TRBJ2-1; D gene: NA; clone size: NA
CDR3 DNA: TGTGCCAGCAGTTTCGACAGCAGGGGCCGGGGTGCCTATAATTCACCCCTCCACTTT; CDR3 protein: CASSFDSRGRGAYNSPLHF; V gene: TRBV27; J gene: TRBJ1-6; D gene: NA; clone size: NA
CDR3 DNA: TGTGCCACCAGGGGGCAGGGTGGAAACACCATATATTTT; CDR3 protein: CATRGQGGNTIYF; V gene: TRBV10-3; J gene: TRBJ1-3; D gene: TRBD1; clone size: NA
CDR3 DNA: TGTGCCAGCAGTTGGACCGGGACTCCGCGGGGCACAGATACGCAGTATTTT; CDR3 protein: CASSWTGTPRGTDTQYF; V gene: TRBV28; J gene: TRBJ2-3; D gene: NA; clone size: NA
CDR3 DNA: TGCGCCAGCAGCTTGGGACTAGCGGGAGAACGCTACGAGCAGTACTTC; CDR3 protein: CASSLGLAGERYEQYF; V gene: TRBV5-1; J gene: TRBJ2-7; D gene: TRBD2; clone size: NA
CDR3 DNA: TGTGCCGGGCCGGGACAGGGGGATTTAGGTACGCAGTATTTT; CDR3 protein: CAGPGQGDLGTQYF; V gene: TRBV2; J gene: TRBJ2-3; D gene: TRBD1; clone size: once
CDR3 DNA: TGTGCCATCAGTGAGTCAGGGGCCACGGGAGGGGTAGCTTTCTTT; CDR3 protein: CAISESGATGGVAFF; V gene: TRBV10-3; J gene: TRBJ1-1; D gene: NA; clone size: NA
CDR3 DNA: TGTGCCAGCAGTGACCCAAGCGGGAGGGCCACCAATGAGCAGTTCTTC; CDR3 protein: CASSDPSGRATNEQFF; V gene: TRBV25-1; J gene: TRBJ2-1; D gene: TRBD2; clone size: NA
CDR3 DNA: TGTGCCAGCGCGACTAGCGGGACTTACACAGATACGCAGTATTTT; CDR3 protein: CASATSGTYTDTQYF; V gene: TRBV27; J gene: TRBJ2-3; D gene: TRBD2; clone size: NA
CDR3 DNA: TGTGCCAGCAGCGTCCACGCCGGGGATGAGCAGTTCTTC; CDR3 protein: CASSVHAGDEQFF; V gene: TRBV9; J gene: TRBJ2-1; D gene: NA; clone size: few
CDR3 DNA: TGTGCCTGGATATGGGGAGTTAGTACTGAAGCTTTCTTT; CDR3 protein: CAWIWGVSTEAFF; V gene: TRBV30; J gene: TRBJ1-1; D gene: NA; clone size: NA
CDR3 DNA: TGTGCCAGCAGTCCCGGGGCAGGGGACCGTTACTTC; CDR3 protein: CASSPGAGDRYF; V gene: TRBV6-5; J gene: TRBJ2-5; D gene: NA; clone size: NA
CDR3 DNA: TGTGCCAGCAGGTCGACAGGGAGCGCCTACGAGCAGTACTTC; CDR3 protein: CASRSTGSAYEQYF; V gene: TRBV6-5; J gene: TRBJ2-7; D gene: TRBD1; clone size: NA
CDR3 DNA: TGTGCCAGCAAAACACAGGGTAGCTCCTACAATGAGCAGTTCTTC; CDR3 protein: CASKTQGSSYNEQFF; V gene: TRBV28; J gene: TRBJ2-1; D gene: NA; clone size: NA